This T cell receptor (beta chain) was sequenced during a study of metastatic and nonmetastatic thyroid tumors (dated by TCRdb to the early 2020s). General notes on the study: The researchers compared repertoires between peripheral blood samples and tumor or nodule tissue samples from patients with malignant or benign thyroid disease. Broader findings and caveats from the paper: TCR beta diversity was reported as significantly higher in malignant tumors than in benign nodules, in both blood and tumor samples.

Receptor libraries were prepared by PCR. Sequenced on an Illumina HiSeq 4000. The TCR beta-chain CDR3 region of each patient was profiled by high-throughput sequencing. On the study's bioinformatics: CDR3 differences across clinicopathological groups were used to build a classifier for discriminating distant-metastatic papillary thyroid cancer patients. The Shannon index was used to assess repertoire diversity, and the Morisita-Horn index was used to assess tumor-blood repertoire similarity. Through fastp at Q25 and MiXCR, TCRdb rebuilt clones from the public reads, retaining in-frame beta chains. These V and J calls derive from TCRdb rather than the authors' analysis. The sample yields tens of thousands of clones; roughly 22% were counted once. The top ten clones comprise 6.4% of the sample. This clone was counted at least ten times. Its antigen is unknown. Per-base quality was not reported, and no clone a single base away is much larger than it.

None of the patients had been given any treatment before thyroid surgery. Using T-cell receptor beta sequencing, the study looked back at clinical samples from patients collected from the early 2010s to the late 2010s. For CDR1 and CDR2, the germline V gene lists SGHDT and YYEEEE. Compared with germline, V lacks 4 bases and J lacks 7 bases; bases without a gene match: 10. The CDR3 contains 14 residues, cysteine and phenylalanine counted. CDR3 DNA is the only sequence kept; it has 42 bases, read in frame from the first base. This clonotype was sampled from a female donor with papillary thyroid cancer or a benign thyroid nodule (not recorded which). Some clones in this sample may be carry-over from other donors' samples. Material for sequencing was tumor tissue. Rearrangement joined TRBV5-6 to TRBJ1-2, with 7 bases matching TRBD1. The DNA sequence follows: TGTGCCAGCAGCCCGCCTGGGACAGCGGGTGGCTACACCTTC. Translated, this is CASSPPGTAGGYTF.